This T cell receptor beta chain was sequenced during a study of a mutant IDH1 vaccine in newly diagnosed glioma. Study-level background: Earlier therapy was either radiotherapy, temozolomide, or both, and most got both. Study-wide findings and caveats: Vaccine-induced responses were seen in more than 90% of patients, spanning several MHC alleles.

Described time point: week 23, last vaccination. Doses consisted of 300 ug of mutant IDH1 20-mer peptide each, paired with topical imiquimod. Donor tumors were new WHO grade 3 or 4 IDH1-mutant, ATRX-lost astrocytomas. This clone has more than one count but fewer than ten. Its antigen remains unknown. The V end lost 4 bases, the J end lost 8 bases, and 17 bases lay between the germline ends. The CDR3 loop spans 14 amino acids. The V gene's germline CDR1 is SNHLY and CDR2 FYNNEI. TCRdb keeps only in-frame clones here, not all; method: immunoSEQ multiplex PCR. The profile shows roughly 76,000 clones, 70% to 90% of them singletons.

This chain links TRBV2 with TRBJ1-1; no firm D call. The material sequenced was PBMCs, taken from a glioma patient whose treatment included an IDH1 peptide vaccine. The sequence derives from a man aged 25 to 45 with glioma. Some clones in this sample may be carry-over from other donors' samples. DNA for the CDR3: TGTGCCAGCAGTGGGAATAGAATAACGGGAGAAGCTTTCTTT. As protein: CASSGNRITGEAFF.